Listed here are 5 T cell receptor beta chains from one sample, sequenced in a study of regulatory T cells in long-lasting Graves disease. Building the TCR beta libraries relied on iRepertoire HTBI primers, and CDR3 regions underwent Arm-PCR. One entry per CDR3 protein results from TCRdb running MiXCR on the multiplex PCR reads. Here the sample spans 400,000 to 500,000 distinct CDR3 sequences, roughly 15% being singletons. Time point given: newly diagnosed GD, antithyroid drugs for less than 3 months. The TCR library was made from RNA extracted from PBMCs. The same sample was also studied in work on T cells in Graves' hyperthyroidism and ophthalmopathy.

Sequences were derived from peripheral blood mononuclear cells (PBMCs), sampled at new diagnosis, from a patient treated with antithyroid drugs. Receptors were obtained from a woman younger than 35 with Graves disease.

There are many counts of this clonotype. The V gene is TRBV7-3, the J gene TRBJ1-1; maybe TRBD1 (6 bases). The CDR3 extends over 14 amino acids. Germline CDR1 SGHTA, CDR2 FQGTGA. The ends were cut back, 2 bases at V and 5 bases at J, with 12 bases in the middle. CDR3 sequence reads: CASSLYGGRTEAFF. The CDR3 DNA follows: TGTGCCAGCAGCTTATATGGGGGGCGGACTGAAGCTTTCTTT.

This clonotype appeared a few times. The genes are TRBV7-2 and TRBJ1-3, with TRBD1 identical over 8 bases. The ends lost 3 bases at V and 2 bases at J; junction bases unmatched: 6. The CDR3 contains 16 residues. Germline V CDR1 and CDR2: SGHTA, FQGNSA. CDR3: CASSFRTGHTGNTIYF. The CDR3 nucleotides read TGTGCCAGCAGCTTTAGGACAGGGCATACTGGAAACACCATATATTTT.

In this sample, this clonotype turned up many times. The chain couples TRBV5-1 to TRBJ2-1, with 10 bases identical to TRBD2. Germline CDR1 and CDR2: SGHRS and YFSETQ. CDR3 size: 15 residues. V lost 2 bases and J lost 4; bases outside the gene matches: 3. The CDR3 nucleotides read TGCGCCAGCAGCTTTCTAGCGGGAGCTTACAATGAGCAGTTCTTC. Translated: CASSFLAGAYNEQFF.

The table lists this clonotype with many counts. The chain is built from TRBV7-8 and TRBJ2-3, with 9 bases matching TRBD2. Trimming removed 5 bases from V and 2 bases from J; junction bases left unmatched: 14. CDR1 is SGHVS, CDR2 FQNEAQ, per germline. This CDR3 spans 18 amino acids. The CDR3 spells CASSARPGGRDPTDTQYF. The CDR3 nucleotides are TGTGCCAGCAGCGCTAGGCCGGGCGGGAGGGACCCCACAGATACGCAGTATTTT. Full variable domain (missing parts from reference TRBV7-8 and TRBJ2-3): GAGVSQSPRYKVAKRGQDVALRCDPISGHVSLFWYQQALGQGPEFLTYFQNEAQLDKSGLPSDRFFAERPEGSVSTLKIQRTQQEDSAVYLCASSARPGGRDPTDTQYFGPGTRLTVL.

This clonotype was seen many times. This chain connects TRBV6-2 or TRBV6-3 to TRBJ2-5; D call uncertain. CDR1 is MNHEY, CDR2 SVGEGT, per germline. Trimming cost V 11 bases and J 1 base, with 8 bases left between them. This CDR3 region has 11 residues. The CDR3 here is CACRGQETQYF. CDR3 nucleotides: TGTGCCTGCCGCGGCCAAGAGACCCAGTACTTC.